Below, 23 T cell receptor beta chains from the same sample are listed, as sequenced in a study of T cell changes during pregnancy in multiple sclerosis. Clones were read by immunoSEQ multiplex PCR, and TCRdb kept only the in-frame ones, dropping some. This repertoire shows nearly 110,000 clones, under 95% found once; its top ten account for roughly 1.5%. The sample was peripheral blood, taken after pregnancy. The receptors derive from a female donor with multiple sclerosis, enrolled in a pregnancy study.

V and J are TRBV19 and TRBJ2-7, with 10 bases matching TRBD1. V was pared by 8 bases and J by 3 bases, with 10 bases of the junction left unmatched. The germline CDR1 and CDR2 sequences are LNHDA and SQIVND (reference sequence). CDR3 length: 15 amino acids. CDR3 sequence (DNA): TGTGCCAGTTCCCCCCGGGACAGGGGATACTACGAGCAGTACTTC. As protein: CASSPRDRGYYEQYF. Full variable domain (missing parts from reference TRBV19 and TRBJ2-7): DGGITQSPKYLFRKEGQNVTLSCEQNLNHDAMYWYRQDPGQGLRLIYYSQIVNDFQKGDIAEGYSVSREKKESFPLTVTSAQKNPTAFYLCASSPRDRGYYEQYFGPGTRLTVT.

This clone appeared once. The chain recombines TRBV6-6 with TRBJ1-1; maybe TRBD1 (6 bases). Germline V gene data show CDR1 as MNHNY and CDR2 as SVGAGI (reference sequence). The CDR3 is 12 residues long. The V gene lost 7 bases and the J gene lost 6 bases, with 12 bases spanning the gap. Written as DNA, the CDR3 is TGTGCCAGCAATCAACAGGGAGCTGAAGCTTTCTTT. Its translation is CASNQQGAEAFF.

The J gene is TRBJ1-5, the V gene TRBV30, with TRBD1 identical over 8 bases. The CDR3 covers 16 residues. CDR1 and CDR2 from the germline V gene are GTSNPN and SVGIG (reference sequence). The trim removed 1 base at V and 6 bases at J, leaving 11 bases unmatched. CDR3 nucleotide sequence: TGTGCCTGGAGTGGGGAAACAGGGGGATATAGTCAGCCCCAGCATTTT. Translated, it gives CAWSGETGGYSQPQHF.

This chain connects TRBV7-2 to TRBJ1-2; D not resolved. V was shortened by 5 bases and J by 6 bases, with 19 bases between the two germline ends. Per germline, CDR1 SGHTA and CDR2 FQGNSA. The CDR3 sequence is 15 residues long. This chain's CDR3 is CASSQPGSFENGYTF. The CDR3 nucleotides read TGTGCCAGCAGCCAGCCCGGGTCTTTTGAAAATGGCTACACCTTC. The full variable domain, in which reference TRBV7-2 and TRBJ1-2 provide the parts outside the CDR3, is GAGVSQSPSNKVTEKGKDVELRCDPISGHTALYWYRQSLGQGLEFLIYFQGNSAPDKSGLPSDRFSAERTGGSVSTLTIQRTQQEDSAVYLCASSQPGSFENGYTFGSGTRLTVV.

Written as DNA, the CDR3 is TGCGCCAGCAGCCAAATCCCTAGCGGGGGGGCCTACGAGCAGTACTTC. It specifies CASSQIPSGGAYEQYF. The chain has TRBV4-1 and TRBJ2-7; 12 positions agree with TRBD2. The J segment lost 2 bases and the V segment lost 2 bases, leaving 4 bases of the junction unmatched. The CDR3 spans 16 residues. CDR1 and CDR2 from the germline V gene are MGHRA and YSYEKL.

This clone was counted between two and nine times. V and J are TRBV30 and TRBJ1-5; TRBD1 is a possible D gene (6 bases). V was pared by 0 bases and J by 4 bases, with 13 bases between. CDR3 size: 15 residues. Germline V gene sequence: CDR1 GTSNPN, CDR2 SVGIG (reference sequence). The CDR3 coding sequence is TGTGCCTGGAGTGTCGGGATGGGGACAAATCAGCCCCAGCATTTT. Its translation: CAWSVGMGTNQPQHF.

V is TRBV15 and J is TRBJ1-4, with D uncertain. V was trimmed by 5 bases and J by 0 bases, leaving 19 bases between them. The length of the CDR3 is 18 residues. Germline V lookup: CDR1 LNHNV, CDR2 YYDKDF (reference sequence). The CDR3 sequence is CATSPLGRHRATNEKLFF. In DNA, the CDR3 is TGTGCCACCAGCCCTTTAGGGAGACACCGTGCAACTAATGAAAAACTGTTTTTT.

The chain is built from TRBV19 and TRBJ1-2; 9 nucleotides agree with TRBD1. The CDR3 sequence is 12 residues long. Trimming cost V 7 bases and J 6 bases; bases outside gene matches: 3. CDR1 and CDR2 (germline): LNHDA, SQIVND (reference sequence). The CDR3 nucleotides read TGTGCCAGTAAAACAGGGGGCGATGGCTACACCTTC. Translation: CASKTGGDGYTF.

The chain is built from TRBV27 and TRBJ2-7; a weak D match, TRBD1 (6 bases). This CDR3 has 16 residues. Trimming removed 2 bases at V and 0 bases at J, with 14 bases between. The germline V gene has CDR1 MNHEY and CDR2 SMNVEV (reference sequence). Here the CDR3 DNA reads TGTGCCAGCAGTTTAGACCCCAGGGGCCACTCCTACGAGCAGTACTTC. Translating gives CASSLDPRGHSYEQYF.

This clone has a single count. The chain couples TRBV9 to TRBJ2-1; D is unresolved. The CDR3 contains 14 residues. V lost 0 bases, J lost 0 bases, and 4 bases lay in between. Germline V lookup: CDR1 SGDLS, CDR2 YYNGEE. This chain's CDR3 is CASSVGSSYNEQFF. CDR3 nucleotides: TGTGCCAGCAGCGTAGGGAGCTCCTACAATGAGCAGTTCTTC.

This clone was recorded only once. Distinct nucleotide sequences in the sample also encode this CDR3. The chain's CDR3 is CAWSAGAYEQYF. DNA for the CDR3: TGTGCCTGGAGTGCCGGGGCCTACGAGCAGTACTTC. The chain employs TRBV30 and TRBJ2-7; TRBD2 might be the D (5 bases). The ends were cut back, 1 base at V and 2 bases at J, with 6 bases in the middle. The CDR3 covers 12 residues. Germline-derived CDR1 and CDR2 are GTSNPN and SVGIG (reference sequence). The full variable domain, in which reference TRBV30 and TRBJ2-7 provide the parts outside the CDR3, is SQTIHQWPATLVQPVGSPLSLECTVEGTSNPNLYWYRQAAGRGLQLLFYSVGIGQISSEVPQNLSASRPQDRQFILSSKKLLLSDSGFYLCAWSAGAYEQYFGPGTRLTVT.

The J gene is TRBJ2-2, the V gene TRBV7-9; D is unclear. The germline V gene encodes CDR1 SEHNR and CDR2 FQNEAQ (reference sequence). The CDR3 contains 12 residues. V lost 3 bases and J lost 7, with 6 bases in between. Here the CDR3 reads CASSFSGGELFF. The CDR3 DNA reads TGTGCCAGCAGCTTCTCGGGCGGGGAGCTGTTTTTT.

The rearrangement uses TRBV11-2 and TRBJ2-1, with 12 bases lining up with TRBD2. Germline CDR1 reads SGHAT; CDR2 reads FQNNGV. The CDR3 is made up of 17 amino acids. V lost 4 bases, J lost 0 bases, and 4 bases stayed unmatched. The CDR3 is CASSSGLAGSSYNEQFF. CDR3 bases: TGTGCCAGCAGCTCCGGACTAGCGGGATCCTCCTACAATGAGCAGTTCTTC.

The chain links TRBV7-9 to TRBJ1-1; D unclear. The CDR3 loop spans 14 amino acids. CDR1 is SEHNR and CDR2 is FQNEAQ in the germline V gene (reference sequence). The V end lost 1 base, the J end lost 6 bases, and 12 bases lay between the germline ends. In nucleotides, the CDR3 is TGTGCCAGCAGCTTAGTTGAGCCGGTCGCTGAAGCTTTCTTT. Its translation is CASSLVEPVAEAFF.

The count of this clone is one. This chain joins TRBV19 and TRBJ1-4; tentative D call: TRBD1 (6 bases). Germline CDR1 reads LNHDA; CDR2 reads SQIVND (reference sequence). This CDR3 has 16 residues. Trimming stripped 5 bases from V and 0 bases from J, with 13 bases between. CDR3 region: CASSLTGFATNEKLFF. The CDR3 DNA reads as TGTGCCAGTAGTCTAACAGGGTTTGCAACTAATGAAAAACTGTTTTTT.

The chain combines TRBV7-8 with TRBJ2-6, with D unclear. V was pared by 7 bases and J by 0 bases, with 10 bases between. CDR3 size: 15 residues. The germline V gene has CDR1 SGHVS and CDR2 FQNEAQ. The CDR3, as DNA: TGTGCCAGCACCTCAGCCTTCTCTGGGGCCAACGTCCTGACTTTC. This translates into CASTSAFSGANVLTF.

CDR3 in amino acids: CASSASNEQFF. In nucleotides, the CDR3 is TGTGCCAGCAGCGCGAGTAATGAGCAGTTCTTC. J is TRBJ2-1 and V is TRBV7-9; D gene unclear. Trimming left V 5 bases short and J 7 bases short, with 6 bases between. Looked up from germline, CDR1 is SEHNR and CDR2 is FQNEAQ (reference sequence). The CDR3 loop spans 11 amino acids.

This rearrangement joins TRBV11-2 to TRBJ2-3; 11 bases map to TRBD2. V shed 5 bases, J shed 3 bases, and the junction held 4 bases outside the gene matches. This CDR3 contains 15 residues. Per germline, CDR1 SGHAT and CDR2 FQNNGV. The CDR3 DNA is TGTGCCAGCAGCCCCCGACTAGCGGGGACAGATACGCAGTATTTT. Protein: CASSPRLAGTDTQYF. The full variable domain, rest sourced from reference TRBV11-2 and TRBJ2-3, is EAGVAQSPRYKIIEKRQSVAFWCNPISGHATLYWYQQILGQGPKLLIQFQNNGVVDDSQLPKDRFSAERLKGVDSTLKIQPAKLEDSAVYLCASSPRLAGTDTQYFGPGTRLTVL.

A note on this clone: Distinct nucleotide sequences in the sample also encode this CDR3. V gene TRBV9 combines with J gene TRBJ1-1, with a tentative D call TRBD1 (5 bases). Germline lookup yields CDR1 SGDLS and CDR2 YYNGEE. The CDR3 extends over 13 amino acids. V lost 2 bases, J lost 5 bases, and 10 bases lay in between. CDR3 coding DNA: TGTGCCAGCAGCGTGGGAGGGGAGACTGAAGCTTTCTTT. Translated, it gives CASSVGGETEAFF.

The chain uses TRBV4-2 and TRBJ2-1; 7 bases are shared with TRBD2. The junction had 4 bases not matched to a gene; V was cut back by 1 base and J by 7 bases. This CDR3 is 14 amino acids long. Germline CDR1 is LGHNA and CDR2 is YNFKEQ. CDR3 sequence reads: CASSQVGEGNEQFF. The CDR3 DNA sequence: TGTGCCAGCAGCCAAGTAGGGGAGGGGAATGAGCAGTTCTTC.

CDR3 sequence: CASTAGGGTDTQYF. CDR3 bases: TGTGCCAGTACAGCGGGAGGGGGCACAGATACGCAGTATTTT. The chain uses TRBV19 and TRBJ2-3, with 10 bases matching TRBD2. The CDR3 length is 14 residues. Germline V gene data show CDR1 as LNHDA and CDR2 as SQIVND (reference sequence). V lost 7 bases to trimming and J lost 1 base; unmatched junction nucleotides: 2.

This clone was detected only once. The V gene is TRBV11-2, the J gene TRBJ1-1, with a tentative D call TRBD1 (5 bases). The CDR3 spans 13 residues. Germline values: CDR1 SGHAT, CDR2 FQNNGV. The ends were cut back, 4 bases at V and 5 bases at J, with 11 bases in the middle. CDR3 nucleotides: TGTGCCAGCAGCTCATCACGGGGGACTGAAGCTTTCTTT. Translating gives CASSSSRGTEAFF.

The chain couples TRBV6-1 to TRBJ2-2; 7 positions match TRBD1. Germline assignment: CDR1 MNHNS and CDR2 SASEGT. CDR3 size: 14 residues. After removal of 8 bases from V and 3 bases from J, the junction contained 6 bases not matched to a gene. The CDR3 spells CASSRTGYTGELFF. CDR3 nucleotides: TGTGCCAGCTCCCGGACAGGTTACACCGGGGAGCTGTTTTTT.